The rows below give T cell receptor beta chains drawn from one sample of a study of blood T cell repertoires in COVID-19. The data were produced by immunoSEQ multiplex PCR, yet TCRdb's version contains in-frame clones alone and is incomplete. The table records tens of thousands of clones, about 85% of them present only once. The specimen sequenced was peripheral blood. The receptors come from a man aged 35 to 55 with active COVID-19. CDR3s include the opening cysteine and the closing phenylalanine or tryptophan. A D gene is named only where the DNA matches it firmly. Where a row states a size, it is once, few, many or the class of an expanded clone; other rows omit it.

cdr3_length: 16; v_call: TRBV28; j_call: TRBJ1-2; d_call: TRBD1; clone_size: once; cdr3_aa: CASSSTGGATGYGYTF; cdr3_nt: TGTGCCAGCAGTTCAACAGGGGGCGCTACTGGCTATGGCTACACCTTC
cdr3_length: 16; v_call: TRBV5-6; j_call: TRBJ2-3; d_call: NA; clone_size: NA; cdr3_aa: CASSFGLGSIADTQYF; cdr3_nt: TGTGCCAGCAGCTTTGGACTCGGAAGTATCGCAGATACGCAGTATTTT
cdr3_length: 14; v_call: TRBV18; j_call: TRBJ2-7; d_call: NA; clone_size: NA; cdr3_aa: CASSPPANTYEQYF; cdr3_nt: TGTGCCAGCTCACCACCCGCAAACACCTACGAGCAGTACTTC
cdr3_length: 15; v_call: TRBV7-3; j_call: TRBJ2-2; d_call: NA; clone_size: NA; cdr3_aa: CASSLNAGSTGELFF; cdr3_nt: TGTGCCAGCAGCTTAAATGCAGGGTCCACCGGGGAGCTGTTTTTT
cdr3_length: 15; v_call: TRBV7-9; j_call: TRBJ2-7; d_call: TRBD2; clone_size: NA; cdr3_aa: CASSLDSLAGGEQYF; cdr3_nt: TGTGCCAGCAGCTTAGATTCACTAGCGGGAGGCGAGCAGTACTTC
cdr3_length: 14; v_call: TRBV7-9; j_call: TRBJ2-5; d_call: NA; clone_size: NA; cdr3_aa: CASSFREDQETQYF; cdr3_nt: TGTGCCAGCAGCTTTCGGGAAGACCAAGAGACCCAGTACTTC
cdr3_length: 15; v_call: TRBV19; j_call: TRBJ1-5; d_call: NA; clone_size: NA; cdr3_aa: CASSPRGGGIQPQHF; cdr3_nt: TGTGCCAGTAGTCCCCGTGGGGGGGGGATTCAGCCCCAGCATTTT
cdr3_length: 14; v_call: TRBV29-1; j_call: TRBJ2-3; d_call: TRBD1; clone_size: once; cdr3_aa: CSVVDRVLTDTQYF; cdr3_nt: TGCAGCGTTGTGGACAGGGTTCTCACAGATACGCAGTATTTT
cdr3_length: 15; v_call: TRBV28; j_call: TRBJ1-2; d_call: NA; clone_size: once; cdr3_aa: CASSWRGGGLYGYTF; cdr3_nt: TGTGCCAGCAGTTGGAGGGGAGGGGGGCTTTATGGCTACACCTTC
cdr3_length: 16; v_call: TRBV6-5; j_call: TRBJ1-4; d_call: NA; clone_size: NA; cdr3_aa: CASSYSGTLTNEKLFF; cdr3_nt: TGTGCCAGCAGTTACTCGGGGACACTAACTAATGAAAAACTGTTTTTT
cdr3_length: 13; v_call: TRBV6-5; j_call: TRBJ1-2; d_call: TRBD1; clone_size: NA; cdr3_aa: CATNRGQGYGYTF; cdr3_nt: TGTGCCACCAACCGCGGACAGGGCTATGGCTACACCTTC
cdr3_length: 13; v_call: TRBV5-1; j_call: TRBJ1-2; d_call: TRBD1; clone_size: NA; cdr3_aa: CASSSGQNYGYTF; cdr3_nt: TGCGCCAGCAGCTCGGGACAGAACTATGGCTACACCTTC
cdr3_length: 16; v_call: TRBV5-1; j_call: TRBJ1-2; d_call: TRBD1; clone_size: NA; cdr3_aa: CASSLVGTGRGYGYTF; cdr3_nt: TGCGCCAGCAGCTTGGTGGGGACAGGGCGAGGCTATGGCTACACCTTC
cdr3_length: 12; v_call: TRBV6-5; j_call: TRBJ2-5; d_call: NA; clone_size: NA; cdr3_aa: CASSYSGETQYF; cdr3_nt: TGTGCCAGCAGTTACTCCGGGGAGACCCAGTACTTC
cdr3_length: 13; v_call: TRBV6-5; j_call: TRBJ2-7; d_call: NA; clone_size: once; cdr3_aa: CASRRPGIREQYF; cdr3_nt: TGTGCCAGCAGACGGCCAGGGATACGGGAGCAGTACTTC
cdr3_length: 14; v_call: TRBV30; j_call: TRBJ2-7; d_call: NA; clone_size: NA; cdr3_aa: CAWSVGGSSYEQYF; cdr3_nt: TGTGCCTGGAGTGTAGGCGGTAGCTCCTACGAGCAGTACTTC
cdr3_length: 14; v_call: TRBV28; j_call: TRBJ2-7; d_call: TRBD2; clone_size: NA; cdr3_aa: CASRRGGRAHEQYF; cdr3_nt: TGTGCCAGCAGGCGGGGGGGCAGGGCCCACGAGCAGTACTTC
cdr3_length: 14; v_call: TRBV29-1; j_call: TRBJ2-7; d_call: NA; clone_size: NA; cdr3_aa: CSVEDPPSSYEQYF; cdr3_nt: TGCAGCGTTGAAGATCCCCCCAGCTCCTACGAGCAGTACTTC
cdr3_length: 17; v_call: TRBV7-3; j_call: TRBJ2-3; d_call: TRBD2; clone_size: NA; cdr3_aa: CASSPHASGSVTDTQYF; cdr3_nt: TGTGCCAGCAGCCCGCATGCTAGCGGGAGTGTTACAGATACGCAGTATTTT
cdr3_length: 14; v_call: TRBV19; j_call: TRBJ2-1; d_call: TRBD1; clone_size: NA; cdr3_aa: CASRGQGEPNEQFF; cdr3_nt: TGTGCCAGTAGAGGACAGGGTGAGCCCAATGAGCAGTTCTTC
cdr3_length: 15; v_call: TRBV30; j_call: TRBJ2-3; d_call: NA; clone_size: NA; cdr3_aa: CAWRGWDTPTDTQYF; cdr3_nt: TGTGCCTGGAGGGGTTGGGACACTCCTACAGATACGCAGTATTTT
cdr3_length: 16; v_call: TRBV11-2; j_call: TRBJ1-4; d_call: NA; clone_size: NA; cdr3_aa: CASSLDHMSTNEKLFF; cdr3_nt: TGTGCCAGCAGCTTAGATCACATGTCGACTAATGAAAAACTGTTTTTT
cdr3_length: 15; v_call: TRBV28; j_call: TRBJ2-1; d_call: NA; clone_size: NA; cdr3_aa: CASSYLPPKSNEQFF; cdr3_nt: TGTGCCAGCAGTTACCTACCCCCCAAATCGAATGAGCAGTTCTTC
cdr3_length: 13; v_call: TRBV19; j_call: TRBJ2-1; d_call: NA; clone_size: NA; cdr3_aa: CASSPSSGNEQFF; cdr3_nt: TGTGCCAGTAGTCCCTCCAGCGGGAATGAGCAGTTCTTC
cdr3_length: 16; v_call: TRBV7-6; j_call: TRBJ2-1; d_call: TRBD2; clone_size: NA; cdr3_aa: CASSGSREGWSDEQFF; cdr3_nt: TGTGCCAGCAGCGGTTCGCGGGAGGGCTGGTCGGATGAGCAGTTCTTC
cdr3_length: 16; v_call: TRBV24-1; j_call: TRBJ2-1; d_call: TRBD2; clone_size: NA; cdr3_aa: CATSGLAGATYNEQFF; cdr3_nt: TGTGCCACCAGTGGGCTAGCGGGAGCGACCTACAATGAGCAGTTCTTC
cdr3_length: 14; v_call: TRBV2; j_call: TRBJ2-3; d_call: TRBD2; clone_size: few; cdr3_aa: CASNRREGTDTQYF; cdr3_nt: TGTGCCAGCAATAGGCGGGAGGGCACAGATACGCAGTATTTT
cdr3_length: 15; v_call: TRBV3-1/TRBV3-2; j_call: TRBJ2-7; d_call: TRBD2; clone_size: NA; cdr3_aa: CASSRRTGGSDEQYF; cdr3_nt: TGTGCCAGCAGCCGGCGCACGGGAGGGAGCGACGAGCAGTACTTC
cdr3_length: 14; v_call: TRBV28; j_call: TRBJ2-7; d_call: NA; clone_size: NA; cdr3_aa: CASSLGDSAYEQYF; cdr3_nt: TGTGCCAGCAGTTTAGGGGACTCAGCCTACGAGCAGTACTTC